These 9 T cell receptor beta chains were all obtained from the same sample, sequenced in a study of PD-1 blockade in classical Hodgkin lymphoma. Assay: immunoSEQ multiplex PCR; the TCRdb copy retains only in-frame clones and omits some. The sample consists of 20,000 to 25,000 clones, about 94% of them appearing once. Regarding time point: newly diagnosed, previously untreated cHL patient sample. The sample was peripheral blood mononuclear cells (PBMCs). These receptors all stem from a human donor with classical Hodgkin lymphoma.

CDR3 in DNA: TGTGCCAGTAGTCGTCGGGGGGTGTTTAATGGGAATGAGCAGTTCTTC. This translates into CASSRRGVFNGNEQFF. This chain uses TRBV19 with TRBJ2-1, with TRBD2 identical over 7 bases. The CDR3 has 16 residues. V shed 5 bases and J 7 bases; nucleotides not matched to a gene: 14. Germline CDR1 LNHDA, CDR2 SQIVND (reference sequence).

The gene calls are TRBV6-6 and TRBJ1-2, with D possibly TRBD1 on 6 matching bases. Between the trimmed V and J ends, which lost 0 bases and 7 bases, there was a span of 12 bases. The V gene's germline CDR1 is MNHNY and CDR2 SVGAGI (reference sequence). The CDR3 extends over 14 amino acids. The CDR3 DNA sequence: TGTGCCAGCAGTTACTCGAGAACAGGGTTTGGCTACACCTTC. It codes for CASSYSRTGFGYTF.

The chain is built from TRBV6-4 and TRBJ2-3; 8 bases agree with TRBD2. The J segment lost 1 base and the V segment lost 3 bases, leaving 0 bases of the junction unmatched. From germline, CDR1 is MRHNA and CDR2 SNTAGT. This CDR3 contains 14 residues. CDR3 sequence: CASSERGGTDTQYF. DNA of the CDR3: TGTGCCAGCAGTGAGCGGGGGGGCACAGATACGCAGTATTTT.

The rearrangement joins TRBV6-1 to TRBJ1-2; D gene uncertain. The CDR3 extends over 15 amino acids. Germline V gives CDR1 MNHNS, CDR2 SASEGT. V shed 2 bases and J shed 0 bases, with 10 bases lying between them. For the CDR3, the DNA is TGTGCCAGCAGTGAATCTTTGTTGGCTAACTATGGCTACACCTTC. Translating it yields CASSESLLANYGYTF.

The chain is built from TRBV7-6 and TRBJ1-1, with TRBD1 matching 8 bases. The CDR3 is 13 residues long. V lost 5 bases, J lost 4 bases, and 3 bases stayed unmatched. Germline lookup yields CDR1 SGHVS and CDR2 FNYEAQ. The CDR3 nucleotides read TGTGCCAGCAGCGTCACAGGGGGCACTGAAGCTTTCTTT. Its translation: CASSVTGGTEAFF.

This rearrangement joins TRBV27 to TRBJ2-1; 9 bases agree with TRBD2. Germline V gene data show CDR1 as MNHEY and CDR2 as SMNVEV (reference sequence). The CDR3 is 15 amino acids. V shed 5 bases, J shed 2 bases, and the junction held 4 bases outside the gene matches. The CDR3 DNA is TGTGCCAGCAGTCAACTAGCGGGCACCTACAATGAGCAGTTCTTC. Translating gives CASSQLAGTYNEQFF.

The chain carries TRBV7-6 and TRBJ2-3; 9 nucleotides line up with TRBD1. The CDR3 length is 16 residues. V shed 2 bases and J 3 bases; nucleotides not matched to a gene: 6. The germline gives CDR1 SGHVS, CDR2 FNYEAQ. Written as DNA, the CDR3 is TGTGCCAGCAGCTTACCCCTGGACAGGGGTACAGATACGCAGTATTTT. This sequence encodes CASSLPLDRGTDTQYF. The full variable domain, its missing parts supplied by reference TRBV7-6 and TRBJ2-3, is GAGVSQSPRYKVTKRGQDVALRCDPISGHVSLYWYRQALGQGPEFLTYFNYEAQQDKSGLPNDRFSAERPEGSISTLTIQRTEQRDSAMYRCASSLPLDRGTDTQYFGPGTRLTVL.

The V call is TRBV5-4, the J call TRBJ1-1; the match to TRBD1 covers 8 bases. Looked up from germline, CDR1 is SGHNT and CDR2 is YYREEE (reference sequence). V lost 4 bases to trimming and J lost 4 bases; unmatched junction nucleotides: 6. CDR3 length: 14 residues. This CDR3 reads CASSVDRVGTEAFF. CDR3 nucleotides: TGTGCCAGCAGCGTGGACAGGGTTGGCACTGAAGCTTTCTTT.

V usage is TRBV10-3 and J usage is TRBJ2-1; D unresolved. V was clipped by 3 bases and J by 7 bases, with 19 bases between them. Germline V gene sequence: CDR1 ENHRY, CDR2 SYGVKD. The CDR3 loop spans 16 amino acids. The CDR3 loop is CAISESGFPPGNEQFF. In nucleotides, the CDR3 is TGTGCCATCAGTGAATCCGGGTTCCCTCCCGGGAATGAGCAGTTCTTC.